This TCR beta chain derives from a study of neoadjuvant anti-PD-1 for oral cavity cancer. Study-wide results and limits: Non-responders to neoadjuvant nivolumab had significantly more clonal PBMC T cells than responders.

Losses at the gene ends were 5 bases for V and 0 bases for J; bases not matched to a gene: 7. The CDR3 runs to 17 residues. Germline loops: CDR1 LNHNV, CDR2 YYDKDF (reference sequence). Sequencing used immunoSEQ multiplex PCR; TCRdb keeps in-frame clones, though not all of them. The sample consists of 68,000 or so clones, 85% of them appearing once. Points on this clone: The antigen is unknown.

Time point specified: after neoadjuvant nivolumab, at surgical resection. The receptor comes from a person between 35 and 79 years old with oral cavity squamous cell carcinoma. This specimen consisted of PBMCs, obtained after nivolumab (anti-PD-1) treatment. This chain uses TRBV15 with TRBJ2-6; 7 bases map to TRBD1. This chain's CDR3 is CATSVRQGFSGANVLTF. CDR3 nucleotide sequence: TGTGCCACCAGCGTAAGACAGGGTTTCTCTGGGGCCAACGTCCTGACTTTC.